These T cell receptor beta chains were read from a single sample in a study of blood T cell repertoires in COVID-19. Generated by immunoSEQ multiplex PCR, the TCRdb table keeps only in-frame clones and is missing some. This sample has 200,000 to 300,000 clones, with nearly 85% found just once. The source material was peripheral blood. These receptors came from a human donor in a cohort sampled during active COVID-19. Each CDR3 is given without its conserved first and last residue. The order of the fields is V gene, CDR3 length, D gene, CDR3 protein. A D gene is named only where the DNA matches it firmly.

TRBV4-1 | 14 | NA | ASSSVGGTGTDTQY
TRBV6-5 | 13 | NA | ASSIRDSQTDTQY
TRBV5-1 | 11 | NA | ASSLEPLGGLT
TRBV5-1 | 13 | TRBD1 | ASSLGVGQSYGYT
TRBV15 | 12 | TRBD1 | ATSRGDRGYGYT
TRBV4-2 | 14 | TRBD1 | ASSPQTGARSYEQY
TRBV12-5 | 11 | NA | ASGPGGTGTQY
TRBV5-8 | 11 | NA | ASSLRGTESRY
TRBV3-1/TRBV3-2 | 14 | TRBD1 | ASSLRTGRSGNTIY
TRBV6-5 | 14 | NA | ASSYSYPSSYNEQF
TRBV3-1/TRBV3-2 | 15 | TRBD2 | ASRGASGMPPYNEQF
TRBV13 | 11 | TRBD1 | ASRSNRGETQY
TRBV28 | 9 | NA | ASSFQQPQH
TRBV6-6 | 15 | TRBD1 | ASSPRQGRTSGNTIY
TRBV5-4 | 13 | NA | ASSLDQGVGQPQH
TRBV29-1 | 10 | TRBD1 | SVMGQGNEQF
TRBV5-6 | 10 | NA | ASSSTGPEQY
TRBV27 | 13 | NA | ASSSLERVNWEQY
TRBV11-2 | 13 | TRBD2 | ASRTSGSYTGELF
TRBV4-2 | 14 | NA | ASSQEVQGGNQPQH